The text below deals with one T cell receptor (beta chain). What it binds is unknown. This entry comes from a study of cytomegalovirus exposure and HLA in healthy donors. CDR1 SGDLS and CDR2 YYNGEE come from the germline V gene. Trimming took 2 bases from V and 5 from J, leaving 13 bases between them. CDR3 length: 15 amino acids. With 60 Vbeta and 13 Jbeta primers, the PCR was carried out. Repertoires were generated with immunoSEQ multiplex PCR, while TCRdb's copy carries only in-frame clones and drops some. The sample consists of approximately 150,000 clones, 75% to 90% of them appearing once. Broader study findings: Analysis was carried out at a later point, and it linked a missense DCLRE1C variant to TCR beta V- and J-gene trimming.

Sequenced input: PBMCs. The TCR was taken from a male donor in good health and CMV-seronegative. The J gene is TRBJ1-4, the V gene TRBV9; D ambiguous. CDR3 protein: CASSVGDGENEKLFF. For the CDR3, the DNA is TGTGCCAGCAGCGTCGGCGACGGGGAAAATGAAAAACTGTTTTTT.